This T cell receptor (beta chain) was sequenced for a study of T cell responses to AZD1222 COVID-19 vaccine. The method was immunoSEQ multiplex PCR; TCRdb's version includes in-frame clones alone and lacks a portion of them. The profile shows about 120,000 clones, around 86% of them singletons. The study pooled second doses at about 4 or about 12 weeks. Per the germline V gene, CDR1 is MNHNY and CDR2 is SVGAGI (reference sequence). The CDR3 sequence is 14 residues long. Trimming removed 7 bases from V and 9 bases from J; junction bases left unmatched: 9. This rearrangement joins TRBV6-6 to TRBJ1-6; 7 bases map to TRBD1. The source is an adult who received the AZD1222 COVID-19 vaccine. The sample consisted of peripheral blood, taken 28 days after the second AZD1222 dose. The CDR3 DNA reads TGTGCCAGCAAATCAGGGGGTCTGAGTTCACCCCTCCACTTT. Its protein product is CASKSGGLSSPLHF.